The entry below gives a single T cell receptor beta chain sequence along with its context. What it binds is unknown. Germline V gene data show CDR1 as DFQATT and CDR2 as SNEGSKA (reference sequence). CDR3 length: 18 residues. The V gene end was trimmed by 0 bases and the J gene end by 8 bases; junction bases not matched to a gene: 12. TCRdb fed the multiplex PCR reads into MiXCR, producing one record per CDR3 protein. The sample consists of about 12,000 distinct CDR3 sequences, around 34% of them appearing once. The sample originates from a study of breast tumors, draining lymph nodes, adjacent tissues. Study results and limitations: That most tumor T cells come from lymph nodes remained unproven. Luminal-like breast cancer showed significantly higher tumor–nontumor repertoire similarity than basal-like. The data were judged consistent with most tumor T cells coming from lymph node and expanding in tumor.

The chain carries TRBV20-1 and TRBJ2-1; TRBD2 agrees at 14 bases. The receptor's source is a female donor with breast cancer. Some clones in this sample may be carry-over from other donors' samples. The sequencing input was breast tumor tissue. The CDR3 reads CSARDPIGTSGGRDEQFF. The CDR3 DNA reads TGCAGTGCTAGAGACCCTATAGGGACTAGCGGGGGCCGAGATGAGCAGTTCTTC.